This T cell receptor (beta chain) was obtained from a study of T-cell memory formation after mild COVID-19. Only a few counts were recorded for this clonotype. TCRdb recomputed calls from the 5' RACE reads with MiXCR, one row per CDR3 protein. The data hold 350,000 to 500,000 distinct CDR3 sequences, with about 25% observed a single time. Sequenced: PBMCs or a T cell subset sorted from them (not recorded which). This clonotype was obtained from an adult woman who had mild COVID-19 (a few samples of this study predate the infection). Cell type and time point are not known.

The CDR3 is CASRIGQRNTGELFF. CDR3 sequence (DNA): TGTGCCAGCAGGATCGGACAGAGGAACACCGGGGAGCTGTTTTTT. The rearrangement uses TRBV6-1 and TRBJ2-2; possibly TRBD1 for D (6 bases). Trimming removed 6 bases at V and 1 base at J, with 12 bases between. This CDR3 has 15 residues. Germline V gene sequence: CDR1 MNHNS, CDR2 SASEGT.